What follows is one T cell receptor (beta chain) and its context. Germline V gene lookup returns CDR1 KGHSH and CDR2 LQKENI. The CDR3 contains 14 residues. Trimming cost V 0 bases and J 8 bases, with 13 bases left between them. This specimen comes from a study of blood T cell repertoires in COVID-19. Overall study context: Samples taken during acute and convalescent COVID-19 were collected in the United States, Italy and Spain. T cells, B-cell-depleted T cells, or PBMCs provided the cDNA or gDNA that served as material.

As originally analysed: Scientists estimated how many nucleated cells there were by amplifying reference gene primers. Profiled with immunoSEQ multiplex PCR; TCRdb holds only in-frame clones, not every one. D and trimming were read from the DNA, whereas the V and J calls and clone size are those reported in that table. The sample holds under 25,000 clones; about nine tenths are singletons and the top ten take approximately 31%. Sequenced material: peripheral blood. This clonotype originated in a woman in her 70s with active COVID-19. This chain uses TRBV18 with TRBJ1-2; the D is unclear. In nucleotides, the CDR3 is TGTGCCAGCTCACCACCATCCGGGCGGGAAGGCTACACCTTC. Translating it yields CASSPPSGREGYTF.